The 31 T cell receptor beta chains reported below all come from one sample, sequenced in a study of blood T cells in healthy people across ages. With a J-beta primer mix and a sample-barcoded 5' primer, a second PCR ran 7 to 11 cycles. Via MiXCR, TCRdb re-called the 5' RACE reads, giving one row per CDR3 protein. The sample includes about 670,000 distinct CDR3 sequences, around 52% of them seen just once. The sequenced material came from blood. The receptors originated from a woman aged 80 or over in good health.

This chain links TRBV29-1 with TRBJ1-1, with D perhaps TRBD1 (5 bases). The V end lost 7 bases, the J end lost 4 bases, and 10 bases lay between the germline ends. The CDR3 is made up of 11 amino acids. Germline V lookup: CDR1 SQVTM, CDR2 ANQGSEA. Written as DNA, the CDR3 is TGCAGCGCGGGGGGTGGCACTGAAGCTTTCTTT. Translation: CSAGGGTEAFF.

The V and J genes are TRBV2 and TRBJ1-4; D is ambiguous. The CDR3 runs 11 residues. V was trimmed by 3 bases and J by 11 bases, leaving 7 bases between them. Per germline, CDR1 SNHLY and CDR2 FYNNEI. The CDR3 reads CASSENVKLFF. CDR3 in DNA: TGTGCCAGCAGTGAGAATGTTAAACTGTTTTTT.

In regard to this clonotype: Germline and junction disagree at one end, which may indicate a read error. DNA for the CDR3: TGTGCCAGCAGCTCCGGGACTACCCGCGATGAGCAGTACTTC. This encodes CASSSGTTRDEQYF. The rearrangement uses TRBV5-1 and TRBJ2-7, with 7 bases aligning to TRBD2. Per germline, CDR1 SGHRS and CDR2 YFSETQ. CDR3 length: 14 residues.

This clonotype has a count of ten or more. The chain combines TRBV7-9 with TRBJ1-6; D uncertain. With 1 base removed from V and 10 bases from J, the gap between germline ends came to 14 bases. Germline lookup yields CDR1 SEHNR and CDR2 FQNEAQ (reference sequence). The CDR3 has 15 amino acids. The CDR3 here is CASSLVGQAVSPLHF. CDR3 nucleotides: TGTGCCAGCAGCTTAGTAGGTCAGGCCGTATCACCCCTCCACTTT. Full variable domain (missing parts from reference TRBV7-9 and TRBJ1-6): DTGVSQNPRHKITKRGQNVTFRCDPISEHNRLYWYRQTLGQGPEFLTYFQNEAQLEKSRLLSDRFSAERPKGSFSTLEIQRTEQGDSAMYLCASSLVGQAVSPLHFGNGTRLTVT.

This clonotype was found a few times. The rearrangement joins TRBV20-1 to TRBJ2-3, with TRBD1 matching over 10 bases. Germline V CDR1 and CDR2: DFQATT, SNEGSKA (reference sequence). Trimming removed 2 bases from V and 3 bases from J; junction bases left unmatched: 8. The CDR3 runs to 16 residues. CDR3 in amino acids: CSARRKGGQGTDTQYF. CDR3 DNA sequence: TGCAGTGCTAGAAGGAAGGGGGGACAGGGGACAGATACGCAGTATTTT.

Concerning this clonotype itself: An end of the junction does not agree with germline; a read error may underlie this. The J gene is TRBJ2-1, the V gene TRBV6-2 or TRBV6-3, with D possibly matching TRBD2 (7 bases). Germline CDR1 and CDR2: MNHEY and SVGEGT. CDR3 size: 18 residues. The CDR3 region is CASSSPLRGGVSHNEQFF. DNA for the CDR3: TGTGCCAGCAGTTCTCCGCTGAGGGGGGGGGTCTCCCACAATGAGCAGTTCTTC.

The rearrangement uses TRBV6-2 or TRBV6-3 and TRBJ1-5; D gene uncertain. This CDR3 has 14 amino acids. V gave up 6 bases and J gave up 9 bases, with 18 bases separating them. The germline V gene encodes CDR1 MNHEY and CDR2 SVGEGT. This CDR3 is CASSPWEGRSPQHF. The CDR3 DNA follows: TGTGCCAGCAGCCCTTGGGAGGGTCGGTCGCCCCAGCATTTT.

This clonotype was detected ten times or more. The chain joins TRBV10-3 to TRBJ1-2, with unresolved D. V was shortened by 3 bases and J by 4 bases, with 15 bases between the two germline ends. The germline V gene has CDR1 ENHRY and CDR2 SYGVKD. The CDR3 covers 15 residues. CDR3 in DNA: TGTGCCATCAGTGACCCGGCAGGTGGCGGCTATGGCTACACCTTC. Protein product: CAISDPAGGGYGYTF.

Only one count was recorded for this clonotype. The chain employs TRBV4-2 and TRBJ2-1, with D possibly being TRBD2 (6 bases). This CDR3 has 15 residues. V was shortened by 0 bases and J by 15 bases, with 21 bases between the two germline ends. Per the germline V gene, CDR1 is LGHNA and CDR2 is YNFKEQ. As DNA, the CDR3 is TGTGCCAGCAGCCAAGAGGGCAGTCGGAGGGGTTATCGGTTCTTC. It translates to CASSQEGSRRGYRFF.

V gene TRBV18 combines with J gene TRBJ2-5; 7 nucleotides match TRBD2. The end of the DNA aligns better with TRBJ2-7, so the J call may be wrong. This CDR3 region has 14 residues. Germline V CDR1 and CDR2: KGHSH, LQKENI. The DNA for the CDR3 is TGTGCCAGCTCACCCACGGCGGGGGACTACGAGCAGTACTTC. It specifies CASSPTAGDYEQYF.

The chain uses TRBV6-4 and TRBJ2-3; 12 positions agree with TRBD1. This CDR3 region has 15 residues. The V gene's germline CDR1 is MRHNA and CDR2 SNTAGT. V shed 2 bases, J shed 4 bases, and the junction held 1 base outside the gene matches. This CDR3 is CASSDGTGGPDTQYF. Here the CDR3 DNA reads TGTGCCAGCAGTGACGGGACAGGGGGCCCAGATACGCAGTATTTT.

This clonotype was counted ten times or more. The chain has TRBV12-3 or TRBV12-4 and TRBJ2-1; a weak D match, TRBD2 (5 bases). The CDR3 runs 13 residues. V was trimmed by 1 base and J by 10 bases, leaving 11 bases between them. Here the CDR3 reads CASSLGTPGEQFF. The DNA for the CDR3 is TGTGCCAGCAGTTTAGGGACTCCGGGGGAGCAGTTCTTC.

The chain combines TRBV29-1 with TRBJ1-4; 8 bases are shared with TRBD1. Germline values: CDR1 SQVTM, CDR2 ANQGSEA. The ends lost 7 bases at V and 8 bases at J; junction bases unmatched: 9. This CDR3 is built from 13 residues. CDR3 coding DNA: TGCAGCGCCCAGACAGGGGTTCGGGAAAAACTGTTTTTT. It specifies CSAQTGVREKLFF.

The genes are TRBV7-9 and TRBJ2-2; D might be TRBD2 (6 bases). Trimming removed 7 bases from V and 7 bases from J, with 13 bases in between. Germline CDR1 and CDR2: SEHNR and FQNEAQ (reference sequence). The CDR3 is 13 residues long. The CDR3 region is CASTTRDGGELFF. The CDR3 DNA reads as TGTGCCAGCACAACGCGGGACGGCGGGGAGCTGTTTTTT.

This clonotype was observed a few times. The rearrangement uses TRBV7-2 and TRBJ2-3; TRBD1 matches 8 bases. The junction had 4 bases not matched to a gene; V was cut back by 4 bases and J by 4 bases. Germline-derived CDR1 and CDR2 are SGHTA and FQGNSA. The CDR3 spans 14 residues. DNA of the CDR3: TGTGCCAGCAGCTCCGGACAGGGATCAGATACGCAGTATTTT. Its protein is CASSSGQGSDTQYF.

Details on this clonotype: Germline is not matched at one junction end, which may reflect a read error. This CDR3 reads CASSSLAGGSLQFF. In DNA, the CDR3 is TGCGCCAGCAGCTCCCTAGCGGGAGGTTCTCTGCAGTTCTTC. This sequence joins TRBV7-3 and TRBJ2-1; 11 bases match TRBD2. The CDR3 totals 14 residues. Germline V lookup: CDR1 SGHTA, CDR2 FQGTGA.

The gene calls are TRBV7-9 and TRBJ2-7; D is perhaps TRBD1 or TRBD2 (6 bases each). Germline V gene data show CDR1 as SEHNR and CDR2 as FQNEAQ (reference sequence). The CDR3 sequence is 16 residues long. V was cut by 4 bases and J by 2 bases, with 18 bases left in between. CDR3 in DNA: TGTGCCAGCAGCTGGAGGGGCGGACAGACCACCTACGAGCAGTACTTC. Translated: CASSWRGGQTTYEQYF.

The chain joins TRBV15 to TRBJ2-5; D remains unclear. TRBJ2-7 matches the DNA end more closely, so the J call is doubtful. This CDR3 contains 13 residues. CDR1 and CDR2 (germline): LNHNV, YYDKDF (reference sequence). In nucleotides, the CDR3 is TGTGCCACCAGCAGAGATCGGCTTTACGAGCAGTACTTC. The encoded protein is CATSRDRLYEQYF.

V and J are TRBV30 and TRBJ2-5, with D tentatively TRBD1 or TRBD2 (5 bases each). The end of the DNA fits TRBJ2-7 better, so the J call may be wrong. Germline CDR1 reads GTSNPN; CDR2 reads SVGIG (reference sequence). The CDR3 is made up of 13 amino acids. The CDR3 loop reads CAGTRGIQYEQYF. CDR3 nucleotides: TGTGCCGGCACCCGGGGCATACAGTACGAGCAGTACTTC.

The V and J genes are TRBV14 and TRBJ2-1; D gene ambiguous. Germline V lookup: CDR1 SGHDN, CDR2 FVKESK. V lost 1 base and J lost 15, with 16 bases in between. The CDR3 runs to 13 residues. The CDR3 bases are TGTGCCAGCAGCCAAGTGAGAGATACGCGTCCGTTCTTC. This gives the protein CASSQVRDTRPFF. Variable domain in full (rest from reference TRBV14 and TRBJ2-1): EAGVTQFPSHSVIEKGQTVTLRCDPISGHDNLYWYRRVMGKEIKFLLHFVKESKQDESGMPNNRFLAERTGGTYSTLKVQPAELEDSGVYFCASSQVRDTRPFFGPGTRLTVL.

This clonotype was detected many times. V gene TRBV12-3 or TRBV12-4 combines with J gene TRBJ2-2; no definite D call. CDR3 length equals 11 residues. V lost 7 bases and J 8 bases, leaving 8 bases between the germline ends. This chain's CDR3 is CASTFDGELFF. In nucleotides, the CDR3 is TGTGCCAGCACCTTCGATGGGGAGCTGTTTTTT.

The J gene is TRBJ2-4, the V gene TRBV4-3; the D gene is possibly TRBD2 (7 bases). The closer fit of TRBJ2-7 to the DNA end suggests the J call may be wrong. The CDR3 totals 14 residues. Germline V gene sequence: CDR1 LGHNA, CDR2 YSLEER. CDR3 loop: CASSQARGRDEQYF. The DNA of the CDR3 is TGCGCCAGCAGCCAAGCTAGGGGGAGGGACGAGCAGTACTTC.

This clonotype was picked up many times. V usage is TRBV6-5 and J usage is TRBJ2-1, with D perhaps TRBD2 (5 bases). The CDR3 is made up of 12 amino acids. Trimming left V 6 bases short and J 9 bases short, with 12 bases between. Germline-derived CDR1 and CDR2 are MNHEY and SVGAGI. CDR3 in amino acids: CASSRSRGEQFF. DNA for the CDR3: TGTGCCAGCAGCCGCAGCCGGGGTGAGCAGTTCTTC.

This rearrangement joins TRBV24-1 to TRBJ2-7, with 10 bases fitting TRBD2. TRBJ2-5 explains the end of the DNA better; the J call may be wrong. CDR3 size: 16 residues. CDR1 is KGHDR and CDR2 is SFDVKD in the germline V gene. The CDR3 region has the DNA TGTGCCACCAGTGCCCCTAGCGGGAGTGAGGCAGAGACCCAGTACTTC. The encoded protein is CATSAPSGSEAETQYF.

The chain is built from TRBV7-6 and TRBJ1-2; perhaps TRBD1 as D (6 bases). The germline gives CDR1 SGHVS, CDR2 FNYEAQ. The CDR3 consists of 14 residues. Trimming stripped 5 bases from V and 0 bases from J, with 10 bases between. Here the CDR3 DNA reads TGTGCCAGCAGCCCAGGGGCAGCTAACTATGGCTACACCTTC. Translating it yields CASSPGAANYGYTF. The whole variable domain, filled in from reference TRBV7-6 and TRBJ1-2, reads GAGVSQSPRYKVTKRGQDVALRCDPISGHVSLYWYRQALGQGPEFLTYFNYEAQQDKSGLPNDRFSAERPEGSISTLTIQRTEQRDSAMYRCASSPGAANYGYTFGSGTRLTVV.

The V gene is TRBV28, the J gene TRBJ2-3, with 16 positions matching TRBD2. The germline CDR1 and CDR2 sequences are MDHEN and SYDVKM. V lost 5 bases to trimming and J lost 1 base; unmatched junction nucleotides: 6. The CDR3 covers 18 residues. The CDR3 coding sequence is TGTGCCAGCAGTAACCCGGGACTAGCGGGAGGGGGCACAGATACGCAGTATTTT. Amino acid sequence: CASSNPGLAGGGTDTQYF.

V gene TRBV5-1 combines with J gene TRBJ2-5, with D possibly being TRBD2 (6 bases). Germline CDR1 and CDR2: SGHRS and YFSETQ. V was pared by 4 bases and J by 5 bases, with 24 bases between. The CDR3 consists of 17 residues. CDR3 coding DNA: TGCGCCAGCAGCGTCGATCCTAACCGCGGCGGGGCCGAGACCCAGTACTTC. Translating gives CASSVDPNRGGAETQYF.

For this clonotype: With a much larger clone just one base away, this may be a read error. V and J are TRBV6-1 and TRBJ2-3, with 9 bases identical to TRBD2. CDR3 size: 15 residues. Germline CDR1 is MNHNS and CDR2 is SASEGT. The CDR3 coding sequence is TGTGCCAGCAGTGATGGCCTAGCGGGATCAGATGCGCAGTATTTT. Encoded protein: CASSDGLAGSDAQYF.

This chain links TRBV25-1 with TRBJ1-4, with a tentative D call TRBD1 (5 bases). CDR3 size: 14 residues. The V gene lost 2 bases and the J gene lost 8 bases, with 12 bases spanning the gap. Germline CDR1 is MGHDK and CDR2 is SYGVNS. Written as DNA, the CDR3 is TGTGCCAGCAGTGAACCCCTCGGGGGAGAAAAACTGTTTTTT. This codes for CASSEPLGGEKLFF. Using reference TRBV25-1 and TRBJ1-4 for the parts outside the CDR3, the full variable domain is EADIYQTPRYLVIGTGKKITLECSQTMGHDKMYWYQQDPGMELHLIHYSYGVNSTEKGDLSSESTVSRIRTEHFPLTLESARPSHTSQYLCASSEPLGGEKLFFGSGTQLSVL.

This clonotype appeared many times. This chain uses TRBV20-1 with TRBJ2-5; 10 bases align to TRBD2. V lost 4 bases to trimming and J lost 2 bases; unmatched junction nucleotides: 7. Germline CDR1 DFQATT, CDR2 SNEGSKA (reference sequence). There are 15 residues in the CDR3. The CDR3 is CSATQLAGTQETQYF. The CDR3 nucleotides read TGCAGTGCTACCCAACTAGCGGGGACACAAGAGACCCAGTACTTC.

The chain links TRBV7-2 to TRBJ1-1; possibly TRBD1 for D (6 bases). Trimming removed 6 bases at V and 1 base at J, with 18 bases between. Per the germline V gene, CDR1 is SGHTA and CDR2 is FQGNSA. The CDR3 is 16 residues long. CDR3 bases: TGTGCCAGCAGACCCGACAGGCCCCAAGAGAACACTGAAGCTTTCTTT. It encodes CASRPDRPQENTEAFF.